The T cell receptor beta chain under discussion was sequenced for a study of spatial heterogeneity in lung cancer. Looking at the study overall: Counts of TCR transcripts in tumor regions correlated strongly with a matched bulk RNA-seq T cell module score. For the average unique TCR and UMI combination, more than 8.5 occurrences appeared in raw reads. Study results and limitations: Tumor mutation counts were tracked by expanded intratumoral alpha and beta TCR counts.

The length of the CDR3 is 16 residues. From germline, CDR1 is MDHEN and CDR2 SYDVKM. V lost 6 bases, J lost 0 bases, and 18 bases lay in between. In TCRdb, the 5' RACE reads were re-called with MiXCR into one record per CDR3 protein. Of some 100,000 distinct CDR3 sequences listed, 4.4% were seen once; the top ten hold 21%. Time point defined: sample taken at primary tumor resection. Whole RNA obtained from tumor, nontumor lung or frozen PBMC underwent sequencing without sorting. As regards this clonotype: Antigen specificity is unknown.

The source is a male donor with early-stage non-small cell lung cancer. This chain links TRBV28 with TRBJ2-7, with D tentatively TRBD2 (6 bases). The sequencing used lung tumor tissue, collected at surgery. The CDR3, as DNA: TGTGCCAGCAGGGGAGTTCTCGGGGGTATCTCCTACGAGCAGTACTTC. Translated, it gives CASRGVLGGISYEQYF. The whole variable domain, remainder taken from reference TRBV28 and TRBJ2-7, is DVKVTQSSRYLVKRTGEKVFLECVQDMDHENMFWYRQDPGLGLRLIYFSYDVKMKEKGDIPEGYSVSREKKERFSLILESASTNQTSMYLCASRGVLGGISYEQYFGPGTRLTVT.